The T cell receptor (beta chain) under discussion was sequenced for a study of T cell changes during pregnancy in multiple sclerosis. The repertoire was sequenced with immunoSEQ multiplex PCR; TCRdb's copy has only in-frame clones and lacks some. Found here are approximately 47,000 clones, nearly 95% of them singletons; the top ten hold around 0.48%. This CDR3 has 13 residues. The V and J ends lost 5 bases and 5 bases respectively, with 10 bases between them. Germline CDR1 MNHNS, CDR2 SASEGT. Sequencing used CD4+ T cells from peripheral blood mononuclear cells, obtained in the first trimester of pregnancy. The receptor's source is a female donor with multiple sclerosis, enrolled in a pregnancy study. The J gene is TRBJ1-5, the V gene TRBV6-1; D gene ambiguous. The CDR3 DNA reads as TGTGCCAGCAGTCTGGGCGAATATCAGCCCCAGCATTTT. It specifies CASSLGEYQPQHF.